This TCR beta chain derives from a study of circulating CD8 cells and anti-PD-1 response in melanoma. Study details: Anti-PD-1 was first-line therapy for about 55% of the 13 patients. Study-wide findings and caveats: Previously treated and treatment-naive patients were pooled together. Most experiments lacked replicates.

Each library started from about 14 ng of total RNA using the QIAseq Immune Repertoire TCR panel. In TCRdb, the reads were re-called with MiXCR into one record per CDR3 protein. The table shows 400 to 450 distinct CDR3 sequences, with roughly 10% occurring only once. Four subsets defined by PD-1 and/or TIGIT were sorted from live CD3+CD8+TCRalphabeta+ cells. The count of this clonotype is one. Its target is unknown. Here the sequenced sample was CD8+ T cells from PBMCs, taken at baseline or after one month of anti-PD-1 therapy (not recorded which). This clonotype originated in a human donor with melanoma.

The CDR3, as DNA: TGCAGTGCTAGGTTTACGAGGGATAACGAGCAGTACTTC. Its translation: CSARFTRDNEQYF. V usage is TRBV20-1 and J usage is TRBJ2-7; D may be TRBD2 (5 bases). Deletions cut 3 bases from V and 5 bases from J, with 14 bases between. In germline, CDR1 is DFQATT, CDR2 SNEGSKA (reference sequence). This CDR3 region has 13 residues.